This T cell receptor (beta chain) is drawn from a study of a mutant IDH1 vaccine in newly diagnosed glioma. About the research overall: The treated population exhibited a male proportion of 62.5%, a female proportion of about 40%, and a mean age of roughly 39 years. The therapy given earlier, which was standard therapy, consisted of radiotherapy, temozolomide, or both, and most of the patients received both. Findings and limits, study-wide: Changes to the top peripheral T cell clonotypes appeared unrelated to pseudoprogression.

This table comes from immunoSEQ multiplex PCR, and its TCRdb copy is limited to in-frame clones, with some not included. The data show under 90,000 clones, roughly 78% seen once. With 2 bases removed from V and 3 bases from J, the gap between germline ends came to 8 bases. The germline V gene encodes CDR1 ENHRY and CDR2 SYGVKD. The CDR3 has 14 amino acids. As concerns this clone: Its specificity is not known.

The time point denotes: baseline, week 1 (first vaccination visit). Stated treatment: pre-vaccination baseline after standard-of-care therapy. Donor tumors were new WHO grade 3 or 4 IDH1-mutant, ATRX-lost astrocytomas. V and J are TRBV10-3 and TRBJ1-5, with D perhaps TRBD1 (6 bases). The sample consisted of PBMCs, taken from a glioma patient treated with radiotherapy, temozolomide or both. The source is a man aged 45-65 years with glioma. CDR3 sequence: CAISEGQPNQPQHF. As DNA, the CDR3 is TGTGCCATCAGTGAGGGACAGCCCAATCAGCCCCAGCATTTT.